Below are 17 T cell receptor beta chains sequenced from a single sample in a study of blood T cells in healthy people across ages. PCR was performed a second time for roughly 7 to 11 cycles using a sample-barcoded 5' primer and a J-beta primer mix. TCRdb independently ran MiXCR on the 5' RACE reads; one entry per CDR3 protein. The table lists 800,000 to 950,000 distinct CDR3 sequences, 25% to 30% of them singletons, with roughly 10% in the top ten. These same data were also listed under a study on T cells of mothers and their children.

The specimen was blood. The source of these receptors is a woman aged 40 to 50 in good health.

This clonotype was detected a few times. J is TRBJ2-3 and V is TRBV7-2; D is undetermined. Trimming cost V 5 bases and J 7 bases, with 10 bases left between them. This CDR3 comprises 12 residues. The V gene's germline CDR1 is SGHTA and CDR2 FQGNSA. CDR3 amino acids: CASSSPGNTQYF. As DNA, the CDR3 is TGTGCCAGCAGCAGTCCGGGTAATACGCAGTATTTT.

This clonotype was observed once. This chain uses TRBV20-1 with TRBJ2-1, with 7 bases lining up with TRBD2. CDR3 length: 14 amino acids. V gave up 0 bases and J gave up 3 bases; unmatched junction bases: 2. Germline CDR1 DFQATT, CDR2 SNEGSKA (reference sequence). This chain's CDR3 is CSAREGRGYNEQFF. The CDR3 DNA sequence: TGCAGTGCTAGAGAGGGGAGGGGCTACAATGAGCAGTTCTTC.

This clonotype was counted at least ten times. The DNA for the CDR3 is TGCGCCAGCAGCCATCCTGCTAGCGGGGGCCTCTCCTACGAGCAGTACTTC. Its translation is CASSHPASGGLSYEQYF. This chain joins TRBV4-1 and TRBJ2-7; 10 bases align to TRBD2. After removal of 3 bases from V and 0 bases from J, the junction contained 8 bases not matched to a gene. The CDR3 extends over 17 amino acids. CDR1 is MGHRA and CDR2 is YSYEKL in the germline V gene.

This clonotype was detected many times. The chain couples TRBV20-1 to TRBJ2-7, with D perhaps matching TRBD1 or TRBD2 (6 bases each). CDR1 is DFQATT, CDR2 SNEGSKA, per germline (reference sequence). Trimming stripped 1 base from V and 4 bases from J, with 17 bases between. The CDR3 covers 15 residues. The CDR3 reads CSARAGSGGRYEQYF. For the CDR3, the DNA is TGCAGTGCTAGAGCCGGATCCGGGGGCCGTTACGAGCAGTACTTC.

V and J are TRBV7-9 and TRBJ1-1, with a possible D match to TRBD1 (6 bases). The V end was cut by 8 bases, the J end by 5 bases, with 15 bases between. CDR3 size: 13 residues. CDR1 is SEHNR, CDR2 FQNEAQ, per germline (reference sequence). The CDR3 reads CASLFTGWTEAFF. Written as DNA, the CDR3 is TGTGCCAGCCTGTTTACAGGGTGGACTGAAGCTTTCTTT.

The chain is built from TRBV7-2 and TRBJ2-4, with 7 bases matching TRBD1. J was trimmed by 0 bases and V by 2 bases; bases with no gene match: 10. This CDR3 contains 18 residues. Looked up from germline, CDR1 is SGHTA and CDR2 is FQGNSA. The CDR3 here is CASSLKAQGLLAKNIQYF. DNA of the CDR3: TGTGCCAGCAGCTTAAAAGCACAGGGGCTTTTAGCCAAAAACATTCAGTACTTC.

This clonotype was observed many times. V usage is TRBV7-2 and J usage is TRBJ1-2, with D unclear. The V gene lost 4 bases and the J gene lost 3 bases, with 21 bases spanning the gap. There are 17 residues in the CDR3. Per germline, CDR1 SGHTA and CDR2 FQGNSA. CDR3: CASSSAGRDSGDYGYTF. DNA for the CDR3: TGTGCCAGCAGCTCCGCGGGTAGGGATAGCGGCGACTATGGCTACACCTTC.

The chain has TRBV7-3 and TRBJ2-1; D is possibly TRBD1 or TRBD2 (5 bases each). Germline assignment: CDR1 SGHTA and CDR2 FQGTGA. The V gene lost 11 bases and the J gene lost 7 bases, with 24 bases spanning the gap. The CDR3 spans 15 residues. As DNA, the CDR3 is TGTGCCGACAGCCTGCAATTCGGGGTCAAGAATGAGCAGTTCTTC. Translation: CADSLQFGVKNEQFF.

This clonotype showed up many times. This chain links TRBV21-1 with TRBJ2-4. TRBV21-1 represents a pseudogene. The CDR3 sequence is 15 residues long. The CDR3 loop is CASSNTALAKNIQYF. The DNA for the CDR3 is TGTGCCAGCAGCAATACAGCGCTTGCCAAAAACATTCAGTACTTC.

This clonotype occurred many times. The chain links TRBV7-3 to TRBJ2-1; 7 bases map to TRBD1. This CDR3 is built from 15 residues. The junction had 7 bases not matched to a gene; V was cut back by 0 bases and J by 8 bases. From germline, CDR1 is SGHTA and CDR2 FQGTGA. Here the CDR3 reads CASSLTGGMIDEQFF. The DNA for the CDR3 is TGTGCCAGCAGCTTAACAGGGGGCATGATCGATGAGCAGTTCTTC.

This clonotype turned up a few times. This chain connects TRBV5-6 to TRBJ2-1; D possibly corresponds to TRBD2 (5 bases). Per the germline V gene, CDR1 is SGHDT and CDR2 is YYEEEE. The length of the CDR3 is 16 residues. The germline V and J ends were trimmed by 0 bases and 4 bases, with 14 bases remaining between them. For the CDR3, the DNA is TGTGCCAGCAGCTTGGGGCTACGGGGAGCTTACAATGAGCAGTTCTTC. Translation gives CASSLGLRGAYNEQFF. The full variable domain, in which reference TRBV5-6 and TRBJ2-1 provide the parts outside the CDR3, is DAGVTQSPTHLIKTRGQQVTLRCSPKSGHDTVSWYQQALGQGPQFIFQYYEEEERQRGNFPDRFSGHQFPNYSSELNVNALLLGDSALYLCASSLGLRGAYNEQFFGPGTRLTVL.

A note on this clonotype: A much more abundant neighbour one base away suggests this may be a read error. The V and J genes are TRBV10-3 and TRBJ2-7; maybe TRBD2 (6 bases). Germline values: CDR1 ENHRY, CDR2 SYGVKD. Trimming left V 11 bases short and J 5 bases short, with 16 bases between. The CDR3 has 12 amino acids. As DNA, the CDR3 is TGTGCCGCTGGGACTCTAGGAAACGAGCAGTACTTC. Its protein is CAAGTLGNEQYF.

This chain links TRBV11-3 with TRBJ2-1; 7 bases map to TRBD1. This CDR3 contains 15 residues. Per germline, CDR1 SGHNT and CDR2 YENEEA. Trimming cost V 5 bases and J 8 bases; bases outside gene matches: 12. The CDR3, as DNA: TGTGCCAGCAGCCCCAGGGACAGATTCCCCGATGAGCAGTTCTTC. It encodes CASSPRDRFPDEQFF. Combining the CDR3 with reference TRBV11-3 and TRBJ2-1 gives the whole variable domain EAGVVQSPRYKIIEKKQPVAFWCNPISGHNTLYWYLQNLGQGPELLIRYENEEAVDDSQLPKDRFSAERLKGVDSTLKIQPAELGDSAVYLCASSPRDRFPDEQFFGPGTRLTVL.

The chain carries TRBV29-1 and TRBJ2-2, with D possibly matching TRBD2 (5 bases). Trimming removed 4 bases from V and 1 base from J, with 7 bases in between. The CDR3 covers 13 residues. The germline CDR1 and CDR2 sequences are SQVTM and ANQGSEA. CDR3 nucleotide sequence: TGCAGCGTTGTCGAGGGGAACACCGGGGAGCTGTTTTTT. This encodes CSVVEGNTGELFF.

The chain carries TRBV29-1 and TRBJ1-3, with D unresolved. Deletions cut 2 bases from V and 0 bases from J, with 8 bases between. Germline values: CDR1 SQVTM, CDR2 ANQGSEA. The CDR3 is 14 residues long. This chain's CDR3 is CSVEKSDSGNTIYF. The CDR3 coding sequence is TGCAGCGTTGAAAAGTCTGACTCTGGAAACACCATATATTTT.

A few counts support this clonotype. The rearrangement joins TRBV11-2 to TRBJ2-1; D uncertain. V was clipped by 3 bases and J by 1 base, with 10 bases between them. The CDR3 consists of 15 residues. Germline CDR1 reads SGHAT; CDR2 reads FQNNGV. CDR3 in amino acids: CASSLRYGSYNEQFF. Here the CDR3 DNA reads TGTGCCAGCAGCTTGAGATATGGGTCCTACAATGAGCAGTTCTTC.

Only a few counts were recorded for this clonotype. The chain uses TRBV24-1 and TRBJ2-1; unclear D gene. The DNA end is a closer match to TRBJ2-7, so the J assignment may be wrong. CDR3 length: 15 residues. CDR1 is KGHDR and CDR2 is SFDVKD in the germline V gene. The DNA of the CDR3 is TGTGCCACCAGTGATTTAGGCAGGAACTACAATGAGCAGTACTTC. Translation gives CATSDLGRNYNEQYF.